This TCR beta chain was documented in a study of blood T cell repertoires in COVID-19. As for the study in general: The samples span acute and convalescent COVID-19 from the United States, Italy and Spain. In each case, the material was cDNA or gDNA derived from T cells, B-cell-depleted T cells, or PBMCs.

Enrollment of patients from Seattle took place during active infection, with longitudinal follow-up. Generated by immunoSEQ multiplex PCR, the TCRdb table keeps only in-frame clones and is missing some. The sample lists approximately 290,000 clones, 80% to 85% occurring once. The receptor comes from a person between 65 and 80 years old with COVID-19, enrolled during active disease. The sequencing sample was made of peripheral blood.

The CDR3 loop is CASSSYRDYSFGANVLTF. The CDR3, as DNA: TGTGCCAGCAGCTCGTACCGGGACTATAGCTTTGGGGCCAACGTCCTGACTTTC. The chain recombines TRBV5-4 with TRBJ2-6; 7 positions match TRBD2. V was pared by 3 bases and J by 3 bases, with 12 bases of the junction left unmatched. The CDR3 loop spans 18 amino acids. CDR1 and CDR2 (germline): SGHNT, YYREEE (reference sequence).